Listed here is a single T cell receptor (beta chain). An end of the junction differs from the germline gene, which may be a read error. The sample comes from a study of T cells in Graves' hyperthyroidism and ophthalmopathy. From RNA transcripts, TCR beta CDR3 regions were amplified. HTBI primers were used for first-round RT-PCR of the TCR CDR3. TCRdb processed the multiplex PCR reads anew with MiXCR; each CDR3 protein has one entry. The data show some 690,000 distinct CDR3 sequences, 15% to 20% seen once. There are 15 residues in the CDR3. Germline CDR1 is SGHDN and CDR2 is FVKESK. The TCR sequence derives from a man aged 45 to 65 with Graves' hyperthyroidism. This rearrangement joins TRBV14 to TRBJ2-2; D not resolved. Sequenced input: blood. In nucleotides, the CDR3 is TGTGCCAGCGGCCAAGACCCCCTCGGTGGCGGGGAGCTGTTTTTT. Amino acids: CASGQDPLGGGELFF.